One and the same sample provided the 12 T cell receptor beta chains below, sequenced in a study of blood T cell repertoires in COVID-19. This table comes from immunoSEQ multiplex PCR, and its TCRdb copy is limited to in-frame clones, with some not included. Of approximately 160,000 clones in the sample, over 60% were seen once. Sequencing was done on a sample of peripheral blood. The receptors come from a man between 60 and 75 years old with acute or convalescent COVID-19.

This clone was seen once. The CDR3 loop reads CASTQGIGNSPLHF. The CDR3 bases are TGTGCCAGCACACAGGGCATAGGGAATTCACCCCTCCACTTT. The chain employs TRBV9 and TRBJ1-6; perhaps TRBD1 as D (6 bases). V gave up 6 bases and J gave up 7 bases, with 14 bases separating them. CDR1 is SGDLS and CDR2 is YYNGEE in the germline V gene. The CDR3 length is 14 residues.

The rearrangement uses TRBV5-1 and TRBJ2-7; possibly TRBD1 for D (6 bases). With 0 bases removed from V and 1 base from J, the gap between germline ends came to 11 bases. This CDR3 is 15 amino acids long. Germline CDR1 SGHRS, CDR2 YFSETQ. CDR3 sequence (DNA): TGCGCCAGCAGCTTGGGACAGGCCTTTTCCTACGAGCAGTACTTC. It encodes CASSLGQAFSYEQYF. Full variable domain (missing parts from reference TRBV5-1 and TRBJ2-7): KAGVTQTPRYLIKTRGQQVTLSCSPISGHRSVSWYQQTPGQGLQFLFEYFSETQRNKGNFPGRFSGRQFSNSRSEMNVSTLELGDSALYLCASSLGQAFSYEQYFGPGTRLTVT.

The CDR3 DNA reads as TGTGCCAGCAGGGGACAGGGAAATGAGCAGTTCTTC. This codes for CASRGQGNEQFF. The chain is built from TRBV2 and TRBJ2-1, with TRBD1 matching 9 bases. This CDR3 spans 12 amino acids. The J segment lost 7 bases and the V segment lost 6 bases, leaving 1 base of the junction unmatched. Germline V gene data show CDR1 as SNHLY and CDR2 as FYNNEI.

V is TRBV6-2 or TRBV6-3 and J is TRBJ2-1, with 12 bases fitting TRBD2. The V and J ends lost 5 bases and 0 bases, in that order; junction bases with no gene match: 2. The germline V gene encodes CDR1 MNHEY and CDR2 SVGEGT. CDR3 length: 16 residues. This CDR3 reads CASSGLAGISYNEQFF. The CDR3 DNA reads TGTGCCAGCAGTGGACTAGCGGGAATCTCCTACAATGAGCAGTTCTTC.

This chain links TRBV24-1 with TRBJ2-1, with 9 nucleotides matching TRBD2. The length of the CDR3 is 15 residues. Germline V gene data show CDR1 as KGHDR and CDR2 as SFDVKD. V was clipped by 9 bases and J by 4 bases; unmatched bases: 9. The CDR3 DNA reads TGTGCCACCGAGGCGGAGCTAGCGGGGTACAATGAGCAGTTCTTC. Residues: CATEAELAGYNEQFF.

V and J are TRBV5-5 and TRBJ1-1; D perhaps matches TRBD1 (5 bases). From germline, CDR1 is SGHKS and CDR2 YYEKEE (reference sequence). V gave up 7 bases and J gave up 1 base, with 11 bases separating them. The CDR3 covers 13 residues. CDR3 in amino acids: CASESGGNTEAFF. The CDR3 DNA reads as TGTGCCAGCGAATCCGGGGGGAACACTGAAGCTTTCTTT.

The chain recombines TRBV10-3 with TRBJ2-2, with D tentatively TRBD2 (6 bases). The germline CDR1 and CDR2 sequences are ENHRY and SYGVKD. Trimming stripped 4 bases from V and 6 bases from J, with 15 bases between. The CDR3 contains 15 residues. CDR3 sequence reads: CAISAETRLAGELFF. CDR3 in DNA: TGTGCCATCAGTGCAGAGACTAGACTGGCCGGGGAGCTGTTTTTT.

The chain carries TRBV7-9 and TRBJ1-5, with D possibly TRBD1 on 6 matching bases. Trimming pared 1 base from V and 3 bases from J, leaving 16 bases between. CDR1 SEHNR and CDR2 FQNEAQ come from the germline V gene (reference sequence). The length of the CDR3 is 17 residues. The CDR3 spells CASSLVTGGTNNQPQHF. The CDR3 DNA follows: TGTGCCAGCAGCTTAGTAACGGGAGGGACAAACAATCAGCCCCAGCATTTT.

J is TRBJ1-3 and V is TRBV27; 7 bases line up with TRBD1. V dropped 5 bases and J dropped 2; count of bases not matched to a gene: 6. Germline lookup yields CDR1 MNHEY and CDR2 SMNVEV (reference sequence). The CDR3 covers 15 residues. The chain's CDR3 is CASSKTGEPGNTIYF. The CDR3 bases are TGTGCCAGCAGTAAAACAGGGGAACCTGGAAACACCATATATTTT.

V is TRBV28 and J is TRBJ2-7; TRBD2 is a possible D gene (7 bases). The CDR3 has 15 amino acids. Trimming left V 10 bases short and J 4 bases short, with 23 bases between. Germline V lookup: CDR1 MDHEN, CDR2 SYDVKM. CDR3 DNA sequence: TGTGCCACCTGGGGGGGGGCAATCCCCCCTTACGAGCAGTACTTC. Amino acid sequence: CATWGGAIPPYEQYF.

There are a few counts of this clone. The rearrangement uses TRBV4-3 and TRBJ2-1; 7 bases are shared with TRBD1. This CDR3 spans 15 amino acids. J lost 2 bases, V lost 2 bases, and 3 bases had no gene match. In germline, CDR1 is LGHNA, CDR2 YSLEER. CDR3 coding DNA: TGCGCCAGCAGCCAAATTACAGGGGCCTACAATGAGCAGTTCTTC. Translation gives CASSQITGAYNEQFF.

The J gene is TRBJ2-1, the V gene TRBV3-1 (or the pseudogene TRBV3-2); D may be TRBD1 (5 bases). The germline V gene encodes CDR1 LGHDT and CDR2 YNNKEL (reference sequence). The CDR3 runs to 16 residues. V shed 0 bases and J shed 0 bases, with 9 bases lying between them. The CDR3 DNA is TGTGCCAGCAGCCAAGATTACAGGATCTCCTACAATGAGCAGTTCTTC. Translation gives CASSQDYRISYNEQFF.